This is a list of T cell receptor beta chains from one sample in a study of vaccination and CD4 T cells after COVID-19. MiXCR was run by TCRdb on the PCR reads, yielding one entry per CDR3 protein. The sample lists about 3,500 distinct CDR3 sequences; roughly 17% were seen once. No antigen has been identified for these receptors. Sequencing was performed on CD4+ T cells from blood, cultured in vitro. The receptors here all came from a human donor who had recovered from COVID-19. The CDR3 runs from the conserved cysteine through the conserved F or W. The order of the fields is J gene, clone size, V gene, D gene, CDR3 DNA, CDR3 protein. D genes are given only for firm matches. Some rows mark clone size as missing; the rest say once, few, many or name a class of expanded clone.

j_call: TRBJ2-7; clone_size: few; v_call: TRBV7-2; d_call: TRBD2; cdr3_nt: TGTGCCAGCAGCTTAGCGGGGACTAGCGGGGGGTACTCCTACGAGCAGTACTTC; cdr3_aa: CASSLAGTSGGYSYEQYF
j_call: TRBJ1-5; clone_size: .; v_call: TRBV12-3/TRBV12-4; d_call: TRBD1; cdr3_nt: TGTGCCAGCAGTCGGACAGGGAGTTTTGGCAATCAGCCCCAGCATTTT; cdr3_aa: CASSRTGSFGNQPQHF
j_call: TRBJ1-3; clone_size: medium-sized; v_call: TRBV6-5; d_call: .; cdr3_nt: TGTGCCAGCAGTTACGACACGGGGATCAGCTCTGGAAACACCATATATTTT; cdr3_aa: CASSYDTGISSGNTIYF
j_call: TRBJ2-3; clone_size: few; v_call: TRBV6-1; d_call: .; cdr3_nt: TGTGCCACCCGGGGCACGGGAAGAGGTACGCAGTATTTT; cdr3_aa: CATRGTGRGTQYF
j_call: TRBJ1-3; clone_size: few; v_call: TRBV18; d_call: TRBD1; cdr3_nt: TGTGCCAGCTCCAGGGGACAGGGGCAAACGAACACCATATATTTT; cdr3_aa: CASSRGQGQTNTIYF
j_call: TRBJ1-2; clone_size: few; v_call: TRBV14; d_call: .; cdr3_nt: TGTGCCAGCAGCCCTCGACAATCCCCCGGCTATGGCTACACCTTC; cdr3_aa: CASSPRQSPGYGYTF
j_call: TRBJ2-7; clone_size: once; v_call: TRBV14; d_call: .; cdr3_nt: TGTGCCAGCAGCCAAGGGGGAAGGGACGAGCAGTACTTC; cdr3_aa: CASSQGGRDEQYF
j_call: TRBJ2-1; clone_size: .; v_call: TRBV20-1; d_call: .; cdr3_nt: TGCAGTGCTAGTACTTACAATGAGCAGTTCTTC; cdr3_aa: CSASTYNEQFF
j_call: TRBJ1-3; clone_size: .; v_call: TRBV25-1; d_call: .; cdr3_nt: TGTGCCAGCAGAGAGTCCCGGATCTCTGGAAACACCATATATTTT; cdr3_aa: CASRESRISGNTIYF
j_call: TRBJ2-5; clone_size: medium-sized; v_call: TRBV2; d_call: .; cdr3_nt: TGTGCCAGCAGTGTAGTAGGGGGTGGTGGGGAGACCCAGTACTTC; cdr3_aa: CASSVVGGGGETQYF
j_call: TRBJ1-3; clone_size: few; v_call: TRBV6-1; d_call: .; cdr3_nt: TGTGCCAGCAGGGGCCAGGGAGGAGGAAACACCATATATTTT; cdr3_aa: CASRGQGGGNTIYF
j_call: TRBJ1-2; clone_size: .; v_call: TRBV18; d_call: .; cdr3_nt: TGTGCCAGCTCACCCACGCAGGGAGGCTATGGCTACACCTTC; cdr3_aa: CASSPTQGGYGYTF
j_call: TRBJ2-7; clone_size: .; v_call: TRBV6-1; d_call: .; cdr3_nt: TGTGCCAGTTTGGACAGCAACTCCTACGAGCAGTACTTC; cdr3_aa: CASLDSNSYEQYF
j_call: TRBJ2-7; clone_size: few; v_call: TRBV7-9; d_call: .; cdr3_nt: TGTGCCAGCAGCTCACAGGGAAGCTCCTACGAGCAGTACTTC; cdr3_aa: CASSSQGSSYEQYF
j_call: TRBJ2-3; clone_size: .; v_call: TRBV12-3/TRBV12-4; d_call: TRBD2; cdr3_nt: TGTGCCAGCACCCGGACTAGCGGGGGGGCGACAGATACGCAGTATTTT; cdr3_aa: CASTRTSGGATDTQYF
j_call: TRBJ1-3; clone_size: large; v_call: TRBV6-1; d_call: TRBD1; cdr3_nt: TGTGCCAGCAGTGAAATTTCAGGGGGGACATCTGGAAACACCATATATTTT; cdr3_aa: CASSEISGGTSGNTIYF
j_call: TRBJ2-5; clone_size: .; v_call: TRBV20-1; d_call: TRBD2; cdr3_nt: TGCAGTGCTCCCAGCGGGGGACAAGAGACCCAGTACTTC; cdr3_aa: CSAPSGGQETQYF
j_call: TRBJ2-3; clone_size: .; v_call: TRBV20-1; d_call: TRBD2; cdr3_nt: TGCAGTGCTAGACCCGGACTAGCGGGGACCCTCGGCACAGATACGCAGTATTTT; cdr3_aa: CSARPGLAGTLGTDTQYF
j_call: TRBJ1-5; clone_size: large; v_call: TRBV20-1; d_call: TRBD1; cdr3_nt: TGCAGTGCTAGGGGACAGGGGGCAGATCAGCCCCAGCATTTT; cdr3_aa: CSARGQGADQPQHF
j_call: TRBJ1-2; clone_size: .; v_call: TRBV4-1; d_call: .; cdr3_nt: TGCGCCAGCAGCCAGGGTGGATCCTATGGCTACACCTTC; cdr3_aa: CASSQGGSYGYTF
j_call: TRBJ2-1; clone_size: .; v_call: TRBV11-3; d_call: TRBD2; cdr3_nt: TGTGCCAGCAGCTTAGCCGGCGGGGGAGCATACAATGAGCAGTTCTTC; cdr3_aa: CASSLAGGGAYNEQFF
j_call: TRBJ2-7; clone_size: .; v_call: TRBV6-1; d_call: .; cdr3_nt: TGTGCCAGCAAAGAATCGGGCACCCCCTACGAGCAGTACTTC; cdr3_aa: CASKESGTPYEQYF
j_call: TRBJ1-2; clone_size: medium-sized; v_call: TRBV12-3/TRBV12-4; d_call: .; cdr3_nt: TGTGCCAGCAGCCCCACCCCCCCGGGGTCGGGTGGCTACACCTTC; cdr3_aa: CASSPTPPGSGGYTF
j_call: TRBJ1-2; clone_size: .; v_call: TRBV15; d_call: .; cdr3_nt: TGTGCCACCAGCAGAGCCCAGAGGGGTGTGAATGGCTACACCTTC; cdr3_aa: CATSRAQRGVNGYTF
j_call: TRBJ1-2; clone_size: few; v_call: TRBV6-5; d_call: .; cdr3_nt: TGTGCCAGCAGTTACTCGCGCCCCCGTCTCCCGGGGGCTGTCTATGGCTACACCTTC; cdr3_aa: CASSYSRPRLPGAVYGYTF
j_call: TRBJ1-2; clone_size: .; v_call: TRBV5-1; d_call: .; cdr3_nt: TGCGCCAGCAGCTTAATGAGCGGATGGGGCTACACCTTC; cdr3_aa: CASSLMSGWGYTF
j_call: TRBJ2-5; clone_size: medium-sized; v_call: TRBV27; d_call: .; cdr3_nt: TGTGCCAGCAGTTCCAATCCCGGAGAGACCCAGTACTTC; cdr3_aa: CASSSNPGETQYF
j_call: TRBJ2-5; clone_size: once; v_call: TRBV14; d_call: TRBD1; cdr3_nt: TGTGCCAGCAGCCCCCGGACAGGGGGCGCCGAGACCCAGTACTTC; cdr3_aa: CASSPRTGGAETQYF
j_call: TRBJ2-7; clone_size: few; v_call: TRBV11-2; d_call: .; cdr3_nt: TGTGCCAGCAGCGTTTCCTACGAGCAGTACTTC; cdr3_aa: CASSVSYEQYF
j_call: TRBJ2-5; clone_size: .; v_call: TRBV11-2; d_call: .; cdr3_nt: TGTGCCAGCAGCTTTGGGGGGAGGCTCCAAGAGACCCAGTACTTC; cdr3_aa: CASSFGGRLQETQYF
j_call: TRBJ1-5; clone_size: medium-sized; v_call: TRBV10-3; d_call: .; cdr3_nt: TGTGCCATCAGTGAGTCGGACGGTGAGAATCAGCCCCAGCATTTT; cdr3_aa: CAISESDGENQPQHF
j_call: TRBJ2-1; clone_size: .; v_call: TRBV20-1; d_call: TRBD1; cdr3_nt: TGCAGTGCTTTATCGGACAGGGGGGTTACTAATGAGCAGTTCTTC; cdr3_aa: CSALSDRGVTNEQFF
j_call: TRBJ2-2; clone_size: few; v_call: TRBV7-2; d_call: .; cdr3_nt: TGTGCCAGCAGCTTTGTCGGCGGGGAGCTGTTTTTT; cdr3_aa: CASSFVGGELFF
j_call: TRBJ2-3; clone_size: few; v_call: TRBV19; d_call: TRBD2; cdr3_nt: TGTGCCAGTATTTCGACTAGCGGGGGTGTACTCACCACAGATACGCAGTATTTT; cdr3_aa: CASISTSGGVLTTDTQYF
j_call: TRBJ1-5; clone_size: .; v_call: TRBV2; d_call: TRBD1; cdr3_nt: TGTGCCAGCGGAGACAGGGACCATAGCAATCAGCCCCAGCATTTT; cdr3_aa: CASGDRDHSNQPQHF
j_call: TRBJ1-4; clone_size: .; v_call: TRBV6-5; d_call: .; cdr3_nt: TGTGCCAGCAGTTACGGGCCGGGAGGGGCTCATGAAAAACTGTTTTTT; cdr3_aa: CASSYGPGGAHEKLFF
j_call: TRBJ2-3; clone_size: few; v_call: TRBV9; d_call: .; cdr3_nt: TGTGCCAGCAGCGTCCAGGCTAACACAGATACGCAGTATTTT; cdr3_aa: CASSVQANTDTQYF